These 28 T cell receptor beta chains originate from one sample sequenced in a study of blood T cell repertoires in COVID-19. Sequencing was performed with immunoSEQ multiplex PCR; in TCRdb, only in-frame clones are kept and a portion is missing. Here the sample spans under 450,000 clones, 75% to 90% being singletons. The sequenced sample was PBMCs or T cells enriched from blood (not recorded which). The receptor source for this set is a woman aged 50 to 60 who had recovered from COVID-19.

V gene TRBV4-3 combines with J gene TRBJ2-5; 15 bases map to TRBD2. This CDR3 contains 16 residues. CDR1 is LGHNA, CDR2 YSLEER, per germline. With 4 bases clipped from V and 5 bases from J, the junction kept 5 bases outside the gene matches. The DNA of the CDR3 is TGCGCCAGCAGCCTCGGACTAGCGGGAGGGGGTGAGACCCAGTACTTC. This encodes CASSLGLAGGGETQYF.

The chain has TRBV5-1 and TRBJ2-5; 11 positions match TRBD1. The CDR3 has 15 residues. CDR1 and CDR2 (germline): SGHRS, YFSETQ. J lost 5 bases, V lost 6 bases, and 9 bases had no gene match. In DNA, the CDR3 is TGCGCCAGCAACGGACAGGGGGCCGCTTCGGAGACCCAGTACTTC. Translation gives CASNGQGAASETQYF.

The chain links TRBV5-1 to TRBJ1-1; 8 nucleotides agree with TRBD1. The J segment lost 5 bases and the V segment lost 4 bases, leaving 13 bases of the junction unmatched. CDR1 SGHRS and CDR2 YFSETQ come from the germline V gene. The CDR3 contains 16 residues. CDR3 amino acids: CASSRGQGISGTEAFF. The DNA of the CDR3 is TGCGCCAGCAGCAGAGGACAGGGAATATCGGGGACTGAAGCTTTCTTT.

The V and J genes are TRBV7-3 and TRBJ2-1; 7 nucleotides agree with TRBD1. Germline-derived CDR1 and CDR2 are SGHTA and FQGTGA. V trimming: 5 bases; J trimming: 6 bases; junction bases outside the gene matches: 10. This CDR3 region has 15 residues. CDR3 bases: TGTGCCAGCAGCCCCACTTCCGACAGGGTCAATGAGCAGTTCTTC. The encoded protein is CASSPTSDRVNEQFF.

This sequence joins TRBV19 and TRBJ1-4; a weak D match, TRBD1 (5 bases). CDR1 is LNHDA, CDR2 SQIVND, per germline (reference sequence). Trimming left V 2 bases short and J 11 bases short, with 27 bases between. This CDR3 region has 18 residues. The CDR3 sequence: CASSISSVWEGPMGKLFF. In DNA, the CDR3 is TGTGCCAGTAGTATATCATCCGTTTGGGAGGGGCCCATGGGGAAACTGTTTTTT.

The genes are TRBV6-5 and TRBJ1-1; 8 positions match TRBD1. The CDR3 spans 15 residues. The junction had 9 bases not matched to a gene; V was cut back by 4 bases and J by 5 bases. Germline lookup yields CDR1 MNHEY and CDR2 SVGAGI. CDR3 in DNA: TGTGCCAGCAGTTCAGGGCAGGGGGCCTGGACTGAAGCTTTCTTT. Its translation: CASSSGQGAWTEAFF.

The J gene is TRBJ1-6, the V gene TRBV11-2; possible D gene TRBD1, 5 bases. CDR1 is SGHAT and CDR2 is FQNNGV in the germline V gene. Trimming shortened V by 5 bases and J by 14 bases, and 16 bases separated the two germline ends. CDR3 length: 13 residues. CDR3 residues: CASSLDPTVSLHF. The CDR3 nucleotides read TGTGCCAGCAGCCTGGATCCGACAGTGTCCCTCCACTTT.

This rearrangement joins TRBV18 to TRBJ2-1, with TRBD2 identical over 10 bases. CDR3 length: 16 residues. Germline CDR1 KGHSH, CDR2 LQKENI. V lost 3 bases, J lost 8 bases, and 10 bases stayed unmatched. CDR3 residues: CASSPEGAGGPYEQFF. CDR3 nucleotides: TGTGCCAGCTCACCCGAGGGAGCGGGAGGGCCTTATGAGCAGTTCTTC.

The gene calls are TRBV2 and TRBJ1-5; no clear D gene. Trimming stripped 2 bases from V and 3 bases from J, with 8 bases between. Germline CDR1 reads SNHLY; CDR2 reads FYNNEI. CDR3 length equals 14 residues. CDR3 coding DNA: TGTGCCAGCAGTGAACGCCAGATCAATCAGCCCCAGCATTTT. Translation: CASSERQINQPQHF.

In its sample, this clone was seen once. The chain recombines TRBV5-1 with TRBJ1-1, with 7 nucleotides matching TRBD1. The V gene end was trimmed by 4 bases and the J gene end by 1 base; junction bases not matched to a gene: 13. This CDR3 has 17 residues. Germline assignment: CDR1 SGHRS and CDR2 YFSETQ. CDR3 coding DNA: TGCGCCAGCAGCCCTACAAGACAGGGCTGGGGGAACACTGAAGCTTTCTTT. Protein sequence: CASSPTRQGWGNTEAFF.

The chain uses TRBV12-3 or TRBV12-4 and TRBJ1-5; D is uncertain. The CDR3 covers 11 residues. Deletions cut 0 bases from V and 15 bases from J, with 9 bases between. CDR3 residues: CASSLAGVTHF. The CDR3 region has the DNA TGTGCCAGCAGTTTAGCGGGAGTGACGCATTTT.

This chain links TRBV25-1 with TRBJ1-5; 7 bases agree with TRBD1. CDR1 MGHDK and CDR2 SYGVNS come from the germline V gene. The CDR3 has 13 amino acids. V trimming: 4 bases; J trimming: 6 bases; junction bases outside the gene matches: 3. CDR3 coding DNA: TGTGCCAGCAGTGGGACAGGCGGTCAGCCCCAGCATTTT. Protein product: CASSGTGGQPQHF.

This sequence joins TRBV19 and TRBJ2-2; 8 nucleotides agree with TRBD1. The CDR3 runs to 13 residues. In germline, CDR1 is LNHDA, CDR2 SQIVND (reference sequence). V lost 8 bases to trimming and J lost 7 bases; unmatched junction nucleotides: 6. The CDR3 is CASAGQGVGELFF. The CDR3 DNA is TGTGCCAGTGCCGGACAGGGTGTCGGGGAGCTGTTTTTT. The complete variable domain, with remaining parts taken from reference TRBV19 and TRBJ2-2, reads DGGITQSPKYLFRKEGQNVTLSCEQNLNHDAMYWYRQDPGQGLRLIYYSQIVNDFQKGDIAEGYSVSREKKESFPLTVTSAQKNPTAFYLCASAGQGVGELFFGEGSRLTVL.

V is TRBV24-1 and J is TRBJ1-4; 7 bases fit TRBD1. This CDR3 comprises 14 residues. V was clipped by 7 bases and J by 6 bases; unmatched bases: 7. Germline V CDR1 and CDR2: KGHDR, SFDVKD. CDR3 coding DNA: TGTGCCACCAGACCGGGACAGCTTTATGAAAAACTGTTTTTT. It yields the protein CATRPGQLYEKLFF.

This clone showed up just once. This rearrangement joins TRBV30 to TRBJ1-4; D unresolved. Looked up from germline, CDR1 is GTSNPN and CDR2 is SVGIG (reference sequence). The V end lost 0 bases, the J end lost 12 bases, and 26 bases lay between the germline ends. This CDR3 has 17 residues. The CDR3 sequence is CAWSVLRRFGSRAELFF. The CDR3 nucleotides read TGTGCCTGGAGTGTACTTCGACGATTCGGATCGCGGGCTGAACTGTTTTTT.

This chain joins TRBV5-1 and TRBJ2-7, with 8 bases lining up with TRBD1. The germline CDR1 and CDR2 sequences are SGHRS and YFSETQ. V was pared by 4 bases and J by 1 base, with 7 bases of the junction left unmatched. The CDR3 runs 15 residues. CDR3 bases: TGCGCCAGCAGCCCGCGACAGGGGACGTCCTACGAGCAGTACTTC. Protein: CASSPRQGTSYEQYF.

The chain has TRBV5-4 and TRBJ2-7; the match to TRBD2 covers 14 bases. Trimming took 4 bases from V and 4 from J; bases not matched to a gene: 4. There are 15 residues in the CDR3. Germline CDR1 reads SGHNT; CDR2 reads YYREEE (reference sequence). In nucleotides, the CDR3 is TGTGCCAGCAGCCTGGGACTAGCGGGGGTTTACGAGCAGTACTTC. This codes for CASSLGLAGVYEQYF.

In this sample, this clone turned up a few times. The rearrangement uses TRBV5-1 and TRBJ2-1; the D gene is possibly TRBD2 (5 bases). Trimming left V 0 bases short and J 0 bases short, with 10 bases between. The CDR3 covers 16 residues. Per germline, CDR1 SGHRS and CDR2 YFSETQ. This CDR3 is CASSLVASSSYNEQFF. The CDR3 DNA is TGCGCCAGCAGCTTGGTAGCGTCGAGCTCCTACAATGAGCAGTTCTTC.

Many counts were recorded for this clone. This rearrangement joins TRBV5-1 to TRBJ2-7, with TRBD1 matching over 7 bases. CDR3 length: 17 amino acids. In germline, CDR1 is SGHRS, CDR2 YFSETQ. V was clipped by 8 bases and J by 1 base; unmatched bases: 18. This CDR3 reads CASPPGQQNSRSYEQYF. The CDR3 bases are TGCGCCAGTCCACCGGGACAGCAGAATTCCCGATCCTACGAGCAGTACTTC. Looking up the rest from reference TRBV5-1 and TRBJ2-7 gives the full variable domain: KAGVTQTPRYLIKTRGQQVTLSCSPISGHRSVSWYQQTPGQGLQFLFEYFSETQRNKGNFPGRFSGRQFSNSRSEMNVSTLELGDSALYLCASPPGQQNSRSYEQYFGPGTRLTVT.

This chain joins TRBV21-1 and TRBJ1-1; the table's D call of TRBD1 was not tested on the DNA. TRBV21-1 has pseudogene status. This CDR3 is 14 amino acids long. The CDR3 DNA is TGTGCCAGCAGCTCACACGAACCGCAAACTGAAGCTTTCTTT. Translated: CASSSHEPQTEAFF.

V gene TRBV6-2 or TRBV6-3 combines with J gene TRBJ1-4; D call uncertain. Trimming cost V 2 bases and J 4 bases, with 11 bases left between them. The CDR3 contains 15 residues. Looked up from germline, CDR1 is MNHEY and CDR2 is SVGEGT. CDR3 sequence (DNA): TGTGCCAGCAGTTACCGCCAGGATAATAATGAAAAACTGTTTTTT. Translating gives CASSYRQDNNEKLFF.

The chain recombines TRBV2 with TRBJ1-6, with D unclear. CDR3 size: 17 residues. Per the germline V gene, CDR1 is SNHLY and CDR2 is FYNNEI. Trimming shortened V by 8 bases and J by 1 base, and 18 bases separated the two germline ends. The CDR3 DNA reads TGTGCCAGCGGGTTCGGACTTGCCAGGTCCTATAATTCACCCCTCCACTTT. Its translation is CASGFGLARSYNSPLHF.

CDR3 DNA: TGCGCCAGCAGCTTGGGCCTTGAGGGCAATCAGCCCCAGCATTTT. Its protein product is CASSLGLEGNQPQHF. V and J are TRBV5-1 and TRBJ1-5; D unclear. V lost 0 bases and J lost 2, with 9 bases in between. Germline assignment: CDR1 SGHRS and CDR2 YFSETQ. The CDR3 totals 15 residues. Full variable domain (remainder filled in from reference TRBV5-1 and TRBJ1-5): KAGVTQTPRYLIKTRGQQVTLSCSPISGHRSVSWYQQTPGQGLQFLFEYFSETQRNKGNFPGRFSGRQFSNSRSEMNVSTLELGDSALYLCASSLGLEGNQPQHFGDGTRLSIL.

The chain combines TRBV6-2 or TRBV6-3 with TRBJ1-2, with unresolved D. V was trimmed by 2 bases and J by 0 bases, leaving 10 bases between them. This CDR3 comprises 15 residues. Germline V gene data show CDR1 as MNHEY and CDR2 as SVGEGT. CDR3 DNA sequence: TGTGCCAGCAGTTACATGAGGTCATCTAACTATGGCTACACCTTC. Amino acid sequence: CASSYMRSSNYGYTF.

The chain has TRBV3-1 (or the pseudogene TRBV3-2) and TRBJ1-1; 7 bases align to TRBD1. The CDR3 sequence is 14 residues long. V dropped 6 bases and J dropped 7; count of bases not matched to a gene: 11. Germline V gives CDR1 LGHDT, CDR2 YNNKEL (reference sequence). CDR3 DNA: TGTGCCAGCAGTAGAGGGGGCGTTGACGGTGAAGCTTTCTTT. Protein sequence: CASSRGGVDGEAFF.

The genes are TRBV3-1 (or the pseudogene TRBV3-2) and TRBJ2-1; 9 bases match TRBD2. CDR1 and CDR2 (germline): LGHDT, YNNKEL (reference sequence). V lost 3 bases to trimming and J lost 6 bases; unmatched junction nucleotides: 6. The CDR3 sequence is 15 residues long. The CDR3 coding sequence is TGTGCCAGCAGCCAGTCGGGACTAGCTAGCAATGAGCAGTTCTTC. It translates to CASSQSGLASNEQFF.

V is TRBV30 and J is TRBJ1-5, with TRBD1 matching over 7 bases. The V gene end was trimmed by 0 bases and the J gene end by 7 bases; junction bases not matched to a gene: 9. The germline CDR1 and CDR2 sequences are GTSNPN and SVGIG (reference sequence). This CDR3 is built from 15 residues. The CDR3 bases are TGTGCCTGGAGTGTACCAAAGGGGGCAGGGCAGCCCCAGCATTTT. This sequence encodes CAWSVPKGAGQPQHF.

The CDR3 sequence is CATTWGADTQYF. As DNA, the CDR3 is TGTGCCACAACGTGGGGGGCAGATACGCAGTATTTT. The chain employs TRBV12-3 or TRBV12-4 and TRBJ2-3; TRBD2 might be the D (6 bases). V lost 10 bases and J lost 4, with 12 bases in between. The CDR3 contains 12 residues.